This TCR beta chain originates from a study of T cells in Graves' hyperthyroidism and ophthalmopathy. This CDR3 has 11 amino acids. Looked up from germline, CDR1 is DFQATT and CDR2 is SNEGSKA (reference sequence). RNA transcripts provided the source from which TCR beta CDR3 regions were amplified. The TCR CDR3 was amplified in a first-round RT-PCR using the HTBI primer set. TCRdb fed the multiplex PCR reads into MiXCR, producing one record per CDR3 protein. The sample records hundreds of thousands of distinct CDR3 sequences, approximately 15% being singletons. The definition of stable Graves' hyperthyroidism was no ophthalmopathy progression within 18 months. Those patients with uncontrolled infection, other autoimmune disease, pregnancy or lactation were excluded. Whole-study results and caveats: Ophthalmopathy was identified by the model a median around 5.9 months ahead of onset. Blood held most thyroid clonotypes expanded above 0.001 frequency.

This clonotype was recorded many times. Its matching antigen is unknown. At one end, the junction sequence differs from germline, possibly due to a read error. The chain links TRBV20-1 to TRBJ2-3; D may correspond to TRBD1 or TRBD2 (5 bases each). The sequencing input was blood. This receptor was obtained from a woman aged 18-29 years with Graves' hyperthyroidism. The CDR3 sequence: CSAGEGDTQYF. The DNA for the CDR3 is TGCAGTGCTGGAGAGGGGGATACGCAGTATTTT.